Following are 26 T cell receptor beta chains from one sample sequenced in a study of cytomegalovirus exposure and HLA in healthy donors. PCR amplification relied on 60 Vbeta primers (plus 13 Jbeta primers). The assay was immunoSEQ multiplex PCR, and TCRdb's table has in-frame clones only and misses some. Among some 140,000 clones listed, around 73% were seen once. Specimen: PBMCs. These receptors were taken from a woman aged 35 to 49 in good health and CMV-seronegative.

This rearrangement joins TRBV7-3 to TRBJ1-1; possibly TRBD1 for D (6 bases). CDR1 and CDR2 from the germline V gene are SGHTA and FQGTGA. CDR3 length: 13 amino acids. The ends were cut back, 9 bases at V and 8 bases at J, with 19 bases in the middle. The CDR3 DNA reads as TGTGCCAGAATCCGGACAGCCCAGGGGGAAGCTTTCTTT. Translating gives CARIRTAQGEAFF.

This chain's CDR3 is CASSSQGNTEAFF. For the CDR3, the DNA is TGTGCCAGCAGCTCACAGGGGAACACTGAAGCTTTCTTT. The rearrangement links TRBV7-2 to TRBJ1-1; perhaps TRBD1 as D (6 bases). Germline V gene sequence: CDR1 SGHTA, CDR2 FQGNSA. Trimming left V 4 bases short and J 1 base short, with 7 bases between. The CDR3 is 13 residues long.

The chain has TRBV6-1 and TRBJ2-7; weak D call: TRBD2 (6 bases). Germline CDR1 MNHNS, CDR2 SASEGT. The CDR3 loop spans 15 amino acids. Trimming took 4 bases from V and 2 from J, leaving 15 bases between them. CDR3 sequence: CASSARLDPPYEQYV. In DNA form, the CDR3 reads TGTGCCAGCAGTGCCAGACTAGACCCTCCCTACGAGCAGTACGTC.

The gene calls are TRBV9 and TRBJ2-3; D is possibly TRBD1 (5 bases). Germline CDR1 and CDR2: SGDLS and YYNGEE. The length of the CDR3 is 14 residues. Trimming pared 4 bases from V and 0 bases from J, leaving 9 bases between. The DNA of the CDR3 is TGTGCCAGCAGCCCAGACAGTAGCACAGATACGCAGTATTTT. This sequence encodes CASSPDSSTDTQYF.

J is TRBJ1-3 and V is TRBV9; 8 positions match TRBD1. V lost 0 bases, J lost 0 bases, and 8 bases stayed unmatched. This CDR3 comprises 18 residues. CDR1 is SGDLS, CDR2 YYNGEE, per germline. CDR3 in amino acids: CASSVVAQGVSSGNTIYF. CDR3 sequence (DNA): TGTGCCAGCAGCGTAGTTGCACAGGGGGTAAGCTCTGGAAACACCATATATTTT.

The chain uses TRBV11-3 and TRBJ1-1, with 10 positions matching TRBD1. CDR1 and CDR2 (germline): SGHNT, YENEEA. There are 14 residues in the CDR3. After removal of 4 bases from V and 6 bases from J, the junction contained 5 bases not matched to a gene. In nucleotides, the CDR3 is TGTGCCAGCAGCTCGGGGGACAGGGGACCTGAAGCTTTCTTT. It yields the protein CASSSGDRGPEAFF. The full variable domain, in which reference TRBV11-3 and TRBJ1-1 provide the parts outside the CDR3, is EAGVVQSPRYKIIEKKQPVAFWCNPISGHNTLYWYLQNLGQGPELLIRYENEEAVDDSQLPKDRFSAERLKGVDSTLKIQPAELGDSAVYLCASSSGDRGPEAFFGQGTRLTVV.

The chain has TRBV19 and TRBJ1-5; D unclear. Trimming removed 5 bases from V and 0 bases from J, with 5 bases in between. The CDR3 has 13 amino acids. Germline V gene data show CDR1 as LNHDA and CDR2 as SQIVND (reference sequence). The chain's CDR3 is CASSPYSNQPQHF. CDR3 sequence (DNA): TGTGCCAGTAGTCCTTATAGCAATCAGCCCCAGCATTTT.

This clone has only a few counts. This sequence joins TRBV4-1 and TRBJ1-5; tentatively, D is TRBD1 (5 bases). Trimming removed 4 bases at V and 2 bases at J, with 21 bases between. The CDR3 contains 18 residues. From germline, CDR1 is MGHRA and CDR2 YSYEKL. The CDR3 DNA reads TGCGCCAGCAGCCGCATACCTGGGGGGACGGTAGGCAATCAGCCCCAGCATTTT. It yields the protein CASSRIPGGTVGNQPQHF.

V and J are TRBV4-1 and TRBJ1-4; TRBD1 is a possible D gene (6 bases). Germline values: CDR1 MGHRA, CDR2 YSYEKL. V was pared by 0 bases and J by 4 bases, with 6 bases between. The CDR3 is made up of 14 amino acids. CDR3 in amino acids: CASSQEGGNEKLFF. The CDR3 DNA follows: TGCGCCAGCAGCCAAGAAGGGGGTAATGAAAAACTGTTTTTT.

This chain uses TRBV5-1 with TRBJ1-3; 10 nucleotides agree with TRBD1. CDR1 is SGHRS, CDR2 YFSETQ, per germline. V trimming: 3 bases; J trimming: 0 bases; junction bases outside the gene matches: 6. This CDR3 contains 17 residues. The CDR3 loop reads CASSSSTGGLSGNTIYF. The CDR3 DNA follows: TGCGCCAGCAGCTCTTCGACAGGGGGCCTCTCTGGAAACACCATATATTTT.

V and J are TRBV9 and TRBJ2-1; 10 bases agree with TRBD1. Trimming took 7 bases from V and 1 from J; bases not matched to a gene: 2. The CDR3 is 14 amino acids. The germline V gene encodes CDR1 SGDLS and CDR2 YYNGEE. The CDR3 sequence: CASEGQGSYNEQFF. CDR3 coding DNA: TGTGCCAGCGAGGGACAGGGGTCCTACAATGAGCAGTTCTTC.

The rearrangement joins TRBV18 to TRBJ1-2; D may be TRBD1 (6 bases). Trimming removed 1 base at V and 4 bases at J, with 19 bases between. The germline V gene encodes CDR1 KGHSH and CDR2 LQKENI. This CDR3 region has 17 residues. DNA of the CDR3: TGTGCCAGCTCACCACGGACAGCCTCCCCTACTTTCTATGGCTACACCTTC. It codes for CASSPRTASPTFYGYTF. The entire variable domain, with the rest obtained from reference TRBV18 and TRBJ1-2, is as follows: NAGVMQNPRHLVRRRGQEARLRCSPMKGHSHVYWYRQLPEEGLKFMVYLQKENIIDESGMPKERFSAEFPKEGPSILRIQQVVRGDSAAYFCASSPRTASPTFYGYTFGSGTRLTVV.

V usage is TRBV4-1 and J usage is TRBJ1-2; D is unclear. Trimming left V 0 bases short and J 4 bases short, with 12 bases between. Germline V lookup: CDR1 MGHRA, CDR2 YSYEKL. The CDR3 extends over 15 amino acids. The CDR3 DNA follows: TGCGCCAGCAGCCAAGATAGAGGCTTGGGCTATGGCTACACCTTC. Translation: CASSQDRGLGYGYTF.

The chain is built from TRBV6-5 and TRBJ1-1; the match to TRBD1 covers 7 bases. V lost 0 bases to trimming and J lost 5 bases; unmatched junction nucleotides: 9. The germline V gene encodes CDR1 MNHEY and CDR2 SVGAGI. The length of the CDR3 is 16 residues. This CDR3 reads CASSYSGVGGGTEAFF. CDR3 bases: TGTGCCAGCAGTTACTCGGGGGTAGGGGGCGGGACTGAAGCTTTCTTT.

This clone was seen only once. The chain is built from TRBV5-1 and TRBJ2-7; 8 bases are shared with TRBD1. Looked up from germline, CDR1 is SGHRS and CDR2 is YFSETQ. The CDR3 covers 15 residues. Trimming removed 0 bases from V and 2 bases from J; junction bases left unmatched: 4. CDR3 amino acids: CASSLGGTGTYEQYF. CDR3 nucleotide sequence: TGCGCCAGCAGCTTGGGGGGGACAGGTACCTACGAGCAGTACTTC.

J is TRBJ2-3 and V is TRBV7-6; TRBD2 matches 7 bases. The J segment lost 2 bases and the V segment lost 5 bases, leaving 16 bases of the junction unmatched. Germline assignment: CDR1 SGHVS and CDR2 FNYEAQ. The CDR3 extends over 18 amino acids. The CDR3 bases are TGTGCCAGCAGCCAACCCGGGTGGAGCGGGGACCCCACAGATACGCAGTATTTT. Its translation is CASSQPGWSGDPTDTQYF.

The chain uses TRBV28 and TRBJ1-1, with D perhaps TRBD1 (6 bases). CDR3 size: 14 residues. Germline-derived CDR1 and CDR2 are MDHEN and SYDVKM. V was shortened by 5 bases and J by 5 bases, with 15 bases between the two germline ends. CDR3 DNA: TGTGCCAGCAGTACATCCCTCACAGGGACTGAAGCTTTCTTT. It encodes CASSTSLTGTEAFF.

In its sample, this clone was seen a few times. This chain joins TRBV6-6 and TRBJ2-1, with D perhaps TRBD1 (5 bases). V lost 2 bases and J lost 6, with 14 bases in between. In germline, CDR1 is MNHNY, CDR2 SVGAGI (reference sequence). The CDR3 runs 15 residues. The CDR3 loop is CASSYNQGWGNEQFF. In DNA form, the CDR3 reads TGTGCCAGCAGTTACAACCAGGGTTGGGGCAATGAGCAGTTCTTC.

The J gene is TRBJ1-4, the V gene TRBV6-5; no definite D call. The CDR3 is made up of 14 amino acids. Germline-derived CDR1 and CDR2 are MNHEY and SVGAGI. With 5 bases removed from V and 1 base from J, the gap between germline ends came to 8 bases. CDR3 residues: CASSLEGTNEKLFF. The CDR3 coding sequence is TGTGCCAGCAGTCTGGAGGGAACTAATGAAAAACTGTTTTTT.

A few counts support this clone. Other nucleotide sequences in the sample specify the same CDR3. V usage is TRBV2 and J usage is TRBJ1-1; TRBD1 matches at 9 bases. Looked up from germline, CDR1 is SNHLY and CDR2 is FYNNEI. V was pared by 3 bases and J by 1 base, with 0 bases of the junction left unmatched. There are 14 residues in the CDR3. This CDR3 reads CASSEDRGNTEAFF. CDR3 DNA sequence: TGTGCCAGCAGTGAGGACAGGGGGAACACTGAAGCTTTCTTT.

The chain combines TRBV10-1 with TRBJ1-2; TRBD1 might be the D (5 bases). Trimming cost V 7 bases and J 7 bases, with 22 bases left between them. CDR1 WNHNN and CDR2 SYGVQD come from the germline V gene (reference sequence). The CDR3 is 15 amino acids. The chain's CDR3 is CASMGPRRDHCGYTF. Written as DNA, the CDR3 is TGCGCCAGCATGGGGCCCCGGAGGGACCACTGTGGCTACACCTTC.

This clone turned up a few times. The chain uses TRBV6-5 and TRBJ1-1; maybe TRBD1 (6 bases). Germline V gene data show CDR1 as MNHEY and CDR2 as SVGAGI. The length of the CDR3 is 12 residues. The ends were cut back, 6 bases at V and 6 bases at J, with 11 bases in the middle. CDR3 amino acids: CASRSTGPEAFF. CDR3 sequence (DNA): TGTGCCAGCAGAAGTACAGGGCCTGAAGCTTTCTTT.

The chain joins TRBV28 to TRBJ2-5; D call uncertain. CDR1 MDHEN and CDR2 SYDVKM come from the germline V gene. Trimming removed 5 bases from V and 1 base from J, with 11 bases in between. CDR3 length: 14 residues. The CDR3 DNA reads as TGTGCCAGCAGTATTACAGCATTCCAAGAGACCCAGTACTTC. This codes for CASSITAFQETQYF.

V usage is TRBV15 and J usage is TRBJ2-1; possibly TRBD1 for D (5 bases). In germline, CDR1 is LNHNV, CDR2 YYDKDF (reference sequence). There are 12 residues in the CDR3. V lost 1 base to trimming and J lost 13 bases, with 11 bases between them. The CDR3 sequence: CATSRVQGDQFF. The CDR3 coding sequence is TGTGCCACCAGCAGAGTTCAGGGCGACCAGTTCTTC.

The chain uses TRBV2 and TRBJ1-4; TRBD1 agrees at 8 bases. This CDR3 contains 13 residues. Germline V gives CDR1 SNHLY, CDR2 FYNNEI. The J segment lost 14 bases and the V segment lost 10 bases, leaving 15 bases of the junction unmatched. The CDR3 DNA reads TGTGCCACCACTCGGGCAGGGGGCGACCGGCTGTTTTTT. This sequence encodes CATTRAGGDRLFF.

This chain links TRBV5-4 with TRBJ2-3; D is ambiguous. Trimming shortened V by 0 bases and J by 4 bases, and 9 bases separated the two germline ends. CDR3 length equals 14 residues. CDR1 SGHNT and CDR2 YYREEE come from the germline V gene (reference sequence). CDR3 region: CASSLAVNSDTQYF. The CDR3 DNA reads TGTGCCAGCAGCTTGGCCGTCAACTCAGATACGCAGTATTTT.